These 10 T cell receptor beta chains share one sample of origin, sequenced in a study of T cell responses to AZD1222 COVID-19 vaccine. Sequenced by immunoSEQ multiplex PCR; TCRdb stores in-frame clones only, minus some. The table shows 90,000 to 130,000 clones, with over 85% occurring only once. The specimen was peripheral blood, collected 28 days after the second AZD1222 dose. The source of these receptors is an adult who received the AZD1222 COVID-19 vaccine.

The V gene is TRBV6-5, the J gene TRBJ2-3, with 9 positions matching TRBD1. The V and J ends lost 5 bases and 6 bases, in that order; junction bases with no gene match: 3. The CDR3 totals 13 residues. CDR1 is MNHEY and CDR2 is SVGAGI in the germline V gene. The CDR3 DNA is TGTGCCAGCAGTCACGGACAGGGGGATACGCAGTATTTT. Amino acid sequence: CASSHGQGDTQYF.

This clone occurred a few times. The chain has TRBV29-1 and TRBJ1-2, with 8 bases identical to TRBD1. Germline assignment: CDR1 SQVTM and CDR2 ANQGSEA. This CDR3 is 13 amino acids long. Trimming cost V 6 bases and J 2 bases; bases outside gene matches: 5. CDR3 nucleotides: TGCAGCGTCGGGGCAGGGGGCAACTATGGCTACACCTTC. This translates into CSVGAGGNYGYTF.

The V gene is TRBV28, the J gene TRBJ1-2; 9 bases match TRBD1. The CDR3 is made up of 19 amino acids. J gave up 1 base and V 7 bases, and 19 bases lay outside the gene matches. Looked up from germline, CDR1 is MDHEN and CDR2 is SYDVKM. DNA of the CDR3: TGTGCCAGCATTCTCTCTCCCGGGACAGGGCAAACTATTAACTATGGCTACACCTTC. Encoded protein: CASILSPGTGQTINYGYTF.

The chain couples TRBV13 to TRBJ1-3; D is ambiguous. Trimming took 3 bases from V and 2 from J, leaving 11 bases between them. This CDR3 is built from 15 residues. Germline V gene sequence: CDR1 PRHDT, CDR2 FYEKMQ (reference sequence). The CDR3 sequence: CASSLGGVPGNTIYF. In nucleotides, the CDR3 is TGTGCCAGCAGCTTGGGTGGGGTTCCTGGAAACACCATATATTTT.

This clone appeared a single time. The chain uses TRBV25-1 and TRBJ1-2; weak D call: TRBD1 (5 bases). With 3 bases removed from V and 8 bases from J, the gap between germline ends came to 19 bases. CDR1 and CDR2 from the germline V gene are MGHDK and SYGVNS. This CDR3 has 15 residues. The CDR3 protein is CASSDPRGATRGYTF. CDR3 sequence (DNA): TGTGCCAGCAGTGATCCCCGTGGGGCAACCCGGGGCTACACCTTC.

CDR3 loop: CATSRDGNMNTEAFF. Here the CDR3 DNA reads TGTGCCACCAGCAGAGACGGAAATATGAACACTGAAGCTTTCTTT. The chain is built from TRBV15 and TRBJ1-1, with no clear D. CDR1 is LNHNV and CDR2 is YYDKDF in the germline V gene (reference sequence). V was clipped by 0 bases and J by 0 bases, with 8 bases between them. The CDR3 has 15 residues.

This chain uses TRBV27 with TRBJ2-1; D remains unclear. This CDR3 comprises 14 residues. Germline lookup yields CDR1 MNHEY and CDR2 SMNVEV (reference sequence). Trimming shortened V by 6 bases and J by 0 bases, and 9 bases separated the two germline ends. CDR3 sequence: CASRGSSSYNEQFF. In nucleotides, the CDR3 is TGTGCCAGCAGGGGGTCAAGCTCCTACAATGAGCAGTTCTTC.

The J gene is TRBJ2-7, the V gene TRBV7-9; the D gene is possibly TRBD2 (5 bases). The germline V gene encodes CDR1 SEHNR and CDR2 FQNEAQ (reference sequence). This CDR3 region has 13 residues. V shed 5 bases and J shed 6 bases, with 14 bases lying between them. The CDR3 coding sequence is TGTGCCAGCAGCCGCGGACTCCCCGGCGAGCAGTACTTC. It specifies CASSRGLPGEQYF.

In this sample, this clone turned up once. The genes are TRBV13 and TRBJ2-7; no clear D. The CDR3 runs to 12 residues. Trimming stripped 4 bases from V and 4 bases from J, with 8 bases between. The germline gives CDR1 PRHDT, CDR2 FYEKMQ (reference sequence). The CDR3 here is CASSSRGYEQYF. The DNA for the CDR3 is TGTGCCAGCAGCTCCCGCGGATACGAGCAGTACTTC.

This chain links TRBV6-5 with TRBJ1-1, with a weak D call TRBD1 (6 bases). This CDR3 spans 15 amino acids. Germline CDR1 is MNHEY and CDR2 is SVGAGI. V lost 2 bases to trimming and J lost 4 bases, with 14 bases between them. The CDR3 protein is CASSYESGVGTEAFF. For the CDR3, the DNA is TGTGCCAGCAGTTACGAATCAGGGGTGGGCACTGAAGCTTTCTTT.